The 30 T cell receptor beta chains below were found in one sample sequenced in a study of T-cell memory formation after mild COVID-19. TCRdb fed the 5' RACE reads into MiXCR, producing one record per CDR3 protein. The sample lists approximately 290,000 distinct CDR3 sequences; roughly 19% were seen once. Sequencing was done on a sample of PBMCs or a T cell subset sorted from them (not recorded which). The receptors were sampled from a man aged 18 to 29 who had mild COVID-19 (a few samples of this study predate the infection). Cell type and time point are not known.

In its sample, this clonotype was seen a few times. This chain links TRBV4-1 with TRBJ2-1; a weak D match, TRBD2 (6 bases). This CDR3 comprises 14 residues. Germline assignment: CDR1 MGHRA and CDR2 YSYEKL. Trimming pared 3 bases from V and 8 bases from J, leaving 14 bases between. The chain's CDR3 is CASSHLGGFDEQFF. CDR3 DNA: TGCGCCAGCAGCCATCTCGGGGGATTCGATGAGCAGTTCTTC.

The chain combines TRBV15 with TRBJ1-2; weak D call: TRBD1 (5 bases). CDR3 length: 15 residues. Trimming took off 1 base at V and 3 bases at J, with 12 bases between the two ends. Germline loops: CDR1 LNHNV, CDR2 YYDKDF (reference sequence). The CDR3 here is CATSRGRGAHYGYTF. The CDR3, as DNA: TGTGCCACCAGCAGAGGTCGGGGCGCCCACTATGGCTACACCTTC. Full variable domain (rest looked up from reference TRBV15 and TRBJ1-2): DAMVIQNPRYQVTQFGKPVTLSCSQTLNHNVMYWYQQKSSQAPKLLFHYYDKDFNNEADTPDNFQSRRPNTSFCFLDIRSPGLGDTAMYLCATSRGRGAHYGYTFGSGTRLTVV.

The V and J genes are TRBV6-5 and TRBJ1-1; a weak D match, TRBD1 (6 bases). The CDR3 extends over 14 amino acids. V gave up 0 bases and J gave up 5 bases, with 10 bases separating them. Germline V lookup: CDR1 MNHEY, CDR2 SVGAGI. In DNA, the CDR3 is TGTGCCAGCAGTTACTCAGGGGGGTTGACTGAAGCTTTCTTT. Its protein is CASSYSGGLTEAFF.

The V gene is TRBV6-5, the J gene TRBJ1-2; D might be TRBD1 (6 bases). Trimming removed 4 bases at V and 8 bases at J, with 17 bases between. CDR3 size: 14 residues. CDR1 and CDR2 (germline): MNHEY, SVGAGI. CDR3 sequence reads: CASSSVNRVWGYTF. The CDR3 DNA is TGTGCCAGCAGTTCAGTGAACAGGGTCTGGGGCTACACCTTC.

This chain joins TRBV6-2 or TRBV6-3 and TRBJ2-2; D gene unclear. Trimming shortened V by 8 bases and J by 4 bases, and 11 bases separated the two germline ends. Germline loops: CDR1 MNHEY, CDR2 SVGEGT. The CDR3 is 13 amino acids. CDR3 loop: CASVRWGTGELFF. In DNA, the CDR3 is TGTGCCAGCGTGAGGTGGGGCACCGGGGAGCTGTTTTTT.

This clonotype has a count of ten or more. The V call is TRBV20-1, the J call TRBJ1-2; 12 positions match TRBD1. The CDR3 is 15 residues long. Germline V gene data show CDR1 as DFQATT and CDR2 as SNEGSKA (reference sequence). V was pared by 7 bases and J by 6 bases, with 12 bases of the junction left unmatched. CDR3 in amino acids: CSVSQPGQGADGYTF. For the CDR3, the DNA is TGCAGTGTTAGTCAACCGGGACAGGGGGCGGATGGCTACACCTTC.

This clonotype came up a few times. The V gene is TRBV6-5, the J gene TRBJ1-5; no definite D call. The CDR3 covers 12 residues. Looked up from germline, CDR1 is MNHEY and CDR2 is SVGAGI. Deletions cut 4 bases from V and 4 bases from J, with 5 bases between. The CDR3, as DNA: TGTGCCAGCAGTTTTCTAAATCAGCCCCAGCATTTT. It specifies CASSFLNQPQHF.

The rearrangement joins TRBV20-1 to TRBJ2-2; D not certain. Trimming cost V 5 bases and J 3 bases, with 13 bases left between them. Germline lookup yields CDR1 DFQATT and CDR2 SNEGSKA (reference sequence). This CDR3 has 14 amino acids. DNA of the CDR3: TGCAGTGCTCCGGGCCGGAGCCACACCGGGGAGCTGTTTTTT. Translation gives CSAPGRSHTGELFF.

In its sample, this clonotype was seen a few times. The chain employs TRBV20-1 and TRBJ1-6; the D gene is possibly TRBD1 (6 bases). Trimming took 6 bases from V and 4 from J, leaving 13 bases between them. Germline V gene sequence: CDR1 DFQATT, CDR2 SNEGSKA (reference sequence). CDR3 size: 14 residues. This CDR3 reads CSAVRDIYNSPLHF. As DNA, the CDR3 is TGCAGTGCCGTAAGGGACATATATAATTCACCCCTCCACTTT.

This clonotype turned up a few times. The V gene is TRBV23-1, the J gene TRBJ2-1, with unresolved D. TRBV23-1 is noted as an ORF with a role that remains uncertain. This CDR3 is 16 amino acids long. Deletions cut 6 bases from V and 3 bases from J, with 18 bases between. The CDR3 region is CASSPLRILYYNEQFF. The CDR3 nucleotides read TGCGCCAGCAGCCCATTGCGAATTTTGTACTACAATGAGCAGTTCTTC.

In its sample, this clonotype was seen a few times. The gene calls are TRBV4-3 and TRBJ2-1; 10 bases line up with TRBD1. CDR3 size: 17 residues. After removal of 4 bases from V and 7 bases from J, the junction contained 13 bases not matched to a gene. CDR1 LGHNA and CDR2 YSLEER come from the germline V gene. CDR3 sequence: CASSPSRGTGAENEQFF. For the CDR3, the DNA is TGCGCCAGCAGCCCCTCCAGGGGGACAGGGGCAGAAAATGAGCAGTTCTTC.

This clonotype was seen a handful of times. The J gene is TRBJ2-3, the V gene TRBV7-2; 7 bases match TRBD2. The V segment lost 3 bases and the J segment 0 bases; nucleotides outside the gene matches: 15. The germline V gene has CDR1 SGHTA and CDR2 FQGNSA. The CDR3 runs 19 residues. Written as DNA, the CDR3 is TGTGCCAGCAGCTTTTGGGGAGCGGGAAAATCAACTAGCACAGATACGCAGTATTTT. Residues: CASSFWGAGKSTSTDTQYF.

This clonotype was counted between two and nine times. This chain links TRBV7-3 with TRBJ2-3; TRBD1 matches 8 bases. Germline loops: CDR1 SGHTA, CDR2 FQGTGA. CDR3 length equals 14 residues. With 7 bases clipped from V and 5 bases from J, the junction kept 8 bases outside the gene matches. The CDR3 loop reads CASNGQGSKDTQYF. CDR3 nucleotides: TGTGCCAGCAACGGACAGGGCAGTAAAGATACGCAGTATTTT.

The chain recombines TRBV7-2 with TRBJ2-1, with 9 bases aligning to TRBD2. The germline V gene has CDR1 SGHTA and CDR2 FQGNSA. The CDR3 loop spans 16 amino acids. J lost 8 bases, V lost 5 bases, and 13 bases had no gene match. CDR3 sequence (DNA): TGTGCCAGCAGCGTACGGGCGGGGGGGCCTCGCGATGAGCAGTTCTTC. It translates to CASSVRAGGPRDEQFF.

This clonotype showed up just a few times. The CDR3 DNA reads as TGTGCCAGCAGTTCAGTAGGCGAGCAGTACTTC. Protein sequence: CASSSVGEQYF. This sequence joins TRBV5-6 and TRBJ2-7; D gene unclear. The CDR3 runs to 11 residues. Between the trimmed V and J ends, which lost 5 bases and 6 bases, there was a span of 9 bases. CDR1 and CDR2 from the germline V gene are SGHDT and YYEEEE.

The V call is TRBV12-3 or TRBV12-4, the J call TRBJ1-6; no clear D. This CDR3 comprises 14 residues. Between the trimmed V and J ends, which lost 2 bases and 10 bases, there was a span of 12 bases. The CDR3, as DNA: TGTGCCAGCAGTTTAAGTGGTCCGAGCTCACCCCTCCACTTT. Its translation is CASSLSGPSSPLHF.

This clonotype was counted between two and nine times. This chain links TRBV5-1 with TRBJ2-2; D gene unclear. V was pared by 0 bases and J by 3 bases, with 9 bases between. There are 15 residues in the CDR3. Germline V CDR1 and CDR2: SGHRS, YFSETQ. The CDR3 here is CASSLAGSYTGELFF. The CDR3 bases are TGCGCCAGCAGCTTGGCCGGATCCTACACCGGGGAGCTGTTTTTT.

This clonotype turned up a few times. This chain links TRBV12-3 or TRBV12-4 with TRBJ2-5, with a weak D call TRBD1 (6 bases). The CDR3 is made up of 14 amino acids. The germline V and J ends were trimmed by 5 bases and 4 bases, with 14 bases remaining between them. In DNA form, the CDR3 reads TGTGCCAGCAGTGACAACAGGGATCTAGAGACCCAGTACTTC. Translated, it gives CASSDNRDLETQYF.

This chain connects TRBV24-1 to TRBJ1-2, with a possible D match to TRBD1 (6 bases). CDR1 is KGHDR, CDR2 SFDVKD, per germline. V was pared by 7 bases and J by 4 bases, with 9 bases between. This CDR3 region has 12 residues. In nucleotides, the CDR3 is TGTGCCACCAGGGGCAGGGGCTATGGCTACACCTTC. Translated, it gives CATRGRGYGYTF.

This clonotype was observed many times. The V gene is TRBV6-5, the J gene TRBJ2-7, with 8 bases lining up with TRBD2. The CDR3 loop spans 15 amino acids. The V gene's germline CDR1 is MNHEY and CDR2 SVGAGI. Trimming took 9 bases from V and 1 from J; bases not matched to a gene: 11. CDR3 bases: TGTGCCAGTCCCTGGCCTCGCGGGAGGTCCTACGAGCAGTACGTC. It translates to CASPWPRGRSYEQYV.

About this clonotype itself: At one end, the junction sequence differs from germline, possibly due to a read error. This chain links TRBV4-3 with TRBJ2-5; D may match TRBD1 or TRBD2 (5 bases each). CDR1 is LGHNA and CDR2 is YSLEER in the germline V gene. This CDR3 is built from 15 residues. The CDR3 is CAGSPRGGVGETQYF. DNA for the CDR3: TGCGCCGGCAGCCCGAGGGGTGGTGTTGGAGAGACCCAGTACTTC.

V gene TRBV11-2 combines with J gene TRBJ2-1; D uncertain. Germline lookup yields CDR1 SGHAT and CDR2 FQNNGV. Trimming took off 5 bases at V and 6 bases at J, with 14 bases between the two ends. The CDR3 has 14 amino acids. The DNA of the CDR3 is TGTGCCAGCAGCCCTGGACGGGTCTCCAATGAGCAGTTCTTC. Amino acids: CASSPGRVSNEQFF.

This chain uses TRBV9 with TRBJ2-3; a weak D match, TRBD1 (5 bases). This CDR3 is built from 16 residues. Germline assignment: CDR1 SGDLS and CDR2 YYNGEE. The germline V and J ends were trimmed by 2 bases and 4 bases, with 17 bases remaining between them. The CDR3 spells CASSVLAGLGADTQYF. The CDR3 nucleotides read TGTGCCAGCAGCGTCCTGGCAGGGCTAGGCGCAGATACGCAGTATTTT. The full variable domain, in which reference TRBV9 and TRBJ2-3 provide the parts outside the CDR3, is DSGVTQTPKHLITATGQRVTLRCSPRSGDLSVYWYQQSLDQGLQFLIQYYNGEERAKGNILERFSAQQFPDLHSELNLSSLELGDSALYFCASSVLAGLGADTQYFGPGTRLTVL.

This clonotype was seen more than once but under ten times. V gene TRBV5-1 combines with J gene TRBJ2-3; 10 nucleotides match TRBD2. Per the germline V gene, CDR1 is SGHRS and CDR2 is YFSETQ. The J segment lost 0 bases and the V segment lost 4 bases, leaving 8 bases of the junction unmatched. The CDR3 has 17 residues. The CDR3 nucleotides read TGCGCCAGCAGCCGGCGGACTAGCGGATCTAGCACAGATACGCAGTATTTT. Its translation: CASSRRTSGSSTDTQYF.

In its sample, this clonotype was seen a few times. V and J are TRBV20-1 and TRBJ2-7, with 8 bases matching TRBD2. V dropped 0 bases and J dropped 7; count of bases not matched to a gene: 8. The CDR3 is 14 amino acids. Per the germline V gene, CDR1 is DFQATT and CDR2 is SNEGSKA (reference sequence). The CDR3 nucleotides are TGCAGTGCTAGAGATCGGACTAGCCCCATTGAGCAGTACGTC. The encoded protein is CSARDRTSPIEQYV.

This clonotype turned up a few times. The chain uses TRBV29-1 and TRBJ2-2; D remains ambiguous. Trimming removed 3 bases from V and 4 bases from J, with 12 bases in between. Looked up from germline, CDR1 is SQVTM and CDR2 is ANQGSEA. The CDR3 totals 14 residues. The CDR3 DNA reads TGCAGCGTTGATTTCTCGGGTGGCACCGGGGAGCTGTTTTTT. Translated: CSVDFSGGTGELFF.

This clonotype has a handful of counts. V gene TRBV7-2 combines with J gene TRBJ2-3; D perhaps matches TRBD2 (5 bases). Between the trimmed V and J ends, which lost 7 bases and 8 bases, there was a span of 19 bases. Germline V gene data show CDR1 as SGHTA and CDR2 as FQGNSA. The CDR3 contains 14 residues. The chain's CDR3 is CASIRDIQDGTQYF. The CDR3 DNA sequence: TGTGCCAGCATCCGGGATATTCAAGATGGTACGCAGTATTTT.

A remark on this clonotype: Relative to the germline gene, one junction end is altered; a read error may explain this. This sequence joins TRBV11-3 and TRBJ2-2, with a tentative D call TRBD1 (5 bases). CDR3 length: 13 residues. CDR1 SGHNT and CDR2 YENEEA come from the germline V gene. The CDR3 protein is CASSLDRLGELFF. CDR3 DNA sequence: TGTGCCAGCAGCCTAGACAGACTCGGGGAGCTGTTTTTT.

This clonotype was recorded a few times. The rearrangement uses TRBV20-1 and TRBJ2-2, with TRBD2 matching over 11 bases. This CDR3 is 16 amino acids long. In germline, CDR1 is DFQATT, CDR2 SNEGSKA (reference sequence). Unmatched junction bases numbered 1, after V lost 1 base and J lost 0 bases. The DNA for the CDR3 is TGCAGTGCTAGAGCTAGCGGGGGGCCGAACACCGGGGAGCTGTTTTTT. Encoded protein: CSARASGGPNTGELFF.

This clonotype has more than one count but fewer than ten. V gene TRBV4-1 combines with J gene TRBJ2-2, with D possibly being TRBD2 (6 bases). There are 15 residues in the CDR3. Trimming removed 1 base at V and 5 bases at J, with 11 bases between. Per the germline V gene, CDR1 is MGHRA and CDR2 is YSYEKL. CDR3 nucleotide sequence: TGCGCCAGCAGCCAAGTGAGCGGGCCTACCGGGGAGCTGTTTTTT. Residues: CASSQVSGPTGELFF.